This T cell receptor (beta chain) was identified in a study of blood T cell repertoires in COVID-19 (dated by TCRdb to the early 2020s). A note on the overall study: The collaborator samples originated in the United States, Italy and Spain and spanned the acute and convalescent phases of COVID-19. Deeply sampled blood TCRbeta repertoires from subjects exposed to, actively infected with, or recovered from COVID-19 were included in the dataset. Nearly every sample came with metadata listing a de-identified subject ID, COVID-19 status, age in years and sex. Samples were obtained from the ongoing ImmuneRACE study (first 160 participants) and from over 1,000 subjects provided by 6 global collaborators. Where available, HLA class I and class II types were obtained from metadata supplied by the sample provider rather than from assay-based typing. The repertoires were released in a freely available public database intended as a resource for research on the immune response to SARS-CoV-2. The material from the prospective study consisted of cDNA or gDNA derived from T cells, B-cell-depleted T cells, or PBMCs. General findings and caveats noted by the study authors: How much clinical and demographic metadata was included differed by source and by participant, and the metadata was provided uncurated.

Whole blood was collected in K2EDTA tubes by collaborating institutions according to the institutions' own protocols. For TCRbeta analysis, collaborator samples were shipped as frozen whole blood, as isolated PBMCs, or as DNA extracted from either sample type. As to this clone: The clone's antigen remains unknown. There are no base qualities to consult, and no much larger clone falls within one base. The same CDR3 is also encoded by other DNA sequences in this sample.

TCRbeta CDR3 regions were amplified from genomic DNA by means of the immunoSEQ Assay, a bias-controlled multiplex PCR. The paper's processing steps were these. The number of nucleated cells in each sample was estimated from the amplification of reference gene primers within the assay. To quantify the absolute abundance of each unique TCRbeta CDR3 rearrangement, sequence reads were collapsed and filtered. Productive Simpson clonality was computed per sample as the square root of Simpson's diversity index over productive rearrangements. As stored in TCRdb, this immuneACCESS dataset retains in-frame rearrangements with V and J assigned. A fraction of the clones does not appear; measured against another copy, unresolved V genes explain less than half of the discrepancy, and the remainder lacks a known reason. The DNA was the basis for D and trimming; V, J and clone size are from that table. The table for this sample lists roughly 130,000 clones; around 80% of them were counted only once. The ten largest clones add up to roughly 1.9% of the sample.

CDR1 SGHDT and CDR2 YYEEEE are derived from the germline V gene. The CDR3 covers 13 residues, taking in both the cysteine and the phenylalanine. Only the CDR3 DNA stays, 39 bases, in frame from base 1. Trimming removed 3 bases from V and 3 bases from J, leaving 9 bases between the germline ends. The sample was peripheral blood. This chain is built from TRBV5-6 and TRBJ1-2, with TRBD1 tentatively as D gene (5 bases match). The TCR sequence derives from a man in his 70s with acute or convalescent COVID-19. The DNA sequence follows: TGTGCCAGCAGCTCACAGGCACACTATGGCTACACCTTC. Its amino acids are CASSSQAHYGYTF. Where the CDR3 stops, the reference TRBV5-6 and TRBJ1-2 genes take over; the full variable domain is DAGVTQSPTHLIKTRGQQVTLRCSPKSGHDTVSWYQQALGQGPQFIFQYYEEEERQRGNFPDRFSGHQFPNYSSELNVNALLLGDSALYLCASSSQAHYGYTFGSGTRLTVV.